The following is a TCR beta chain sequence with its context. Its specificity is unknown. Clones were sequenced by immunoSEQ multiplex PCR, and TCRdb holds only the in-frame ones, with some missing. The sample shows around 10,000 clones, 81% of them seen only once. This record belongs to a study of neoadjuvant nivolumab and ipilimumab in lung cancer. Study-level results: Higher pretherapy blood TCR richness went with higher resected-tumor richness.

Deletions cut 4 bases from V and 5 bases from J, with 14 bases between. Germline CDR1 and CDR2: SGHRS and YFSETQ. The CDR3 contains 14 residues. This material consisted of peripheral blood, taken before neoadjuvant nivolumab, alone or with ipilimumab. The chain is built from TRBV5-1 and TRBJ2-3, with D perhaps matching TRBD1 (7 bases). The clonotype originates from an adult with non-small cell lung cancer. DNA for the CDR3: TGCGCCAGCAGCCCCCAGGGGGGTTTAGATACGCAGTATTTT. As protein: CASSPQGGLDTQYF.